This TCR beta chain came from a study of Graves' ophthalmopathy and Graves' hyperthyroidism. Study observations and caveats: A model of 13 signatures distinguished ophthalmopathy from stable hyperthyroidism at around 90% sensitivity and nearly 83% specificity. A majority of expanded thyroid clonotypes exceeding 0.001 frequency were likewise present in blood.

Hyperthyroidism was classified as stable if no ophthalmopathy occurred within 18 months of follow-up. Exclusion criteria comprised other autoimmune diseases, uncontrolled infections, pregnancy or lactation in patients. On this clonotype: Its antigen is undetermined. A much bigger clone sits one base away, suggesting this may be a read error.

CDR3 length: 15 residues. Germline CDR1 is LGHNA and CDR2 is YNFKEQ. RNA transcripts were the source from which TCR beta CDR3 regions were amplified. In the first round, RT-PCR was carried out with HTBI primers, and a multiplex PCR formed the second round. TCRdb reanalysed the multiplex PCR reads using MiXCR and keeps one entry per CDR3 protein. The data hold a few hundred thousand distinct CDR3 sequences, with 20% to 25% observed a single time. This chain links TRBV4-2 with TRBJ2-7, with D perhaps assigned TRBD1 or TRBD2 (6 bases each). The receptor comes from a woman under 30 with stable Graves' hyperthyroidism. The sequenced sample was peripheral blood. CDR3 loop: CAISQGTSMFYEQYF. The CDR3 nucleotides read TGTGCCATCAGCCAGGGGACTTCGATGTTCTACGAGCAGTACTTC.